This TCR beta chain was observed in a study of early T cells in non-severe SARS-CoV-2 infection. Across the whole study: With bulk RNA from unsorted whole blood as input, sequencing yielded unpaired chains. Study observations and caveats: The matching step, a VDJdb search, favored anti-spike CD8 responses and missed private and CD4 specificities.

Remarks on this clonotype: Antigen unknown.

Individual cDNA molecules were tagged with unique molecular identifiers, the study reported. TCRdb passed the 5' RACE reads through MiXCR, listing each CDR3 protein once. The data contain tens of thousands of distinct CDR3 sequences, 11% of them singletons. V trimming: 7 bases; J trimming: 4 bases; junction bases outside the gene matches: 4. The CDR3 consists of 13 residues. The specimen sequenced was whole blood. The TCR originated in an adult who was a healthcare worker with PCR-confirmed SARS-CoV-2 infection or an uninfected control (not recorded which). V and J are TRBV12-3 or TRBV12-4 and TRBJ2-5, with TRBD1 identical over 9 bases. CDR3 residues: CASTTGGAETQYF. CDR3 bases: TGTGCCAGCACGACAGGGGGTGCAGAGACCCAGTACTTC.